The present entry profiles one TCR beta chain with its context. Its antigen is not known. This entry comes from a study of identical twins. Overall study findings and caveats: Excess low generation probability was seen in twin-shared out-of-frame alpha sequences. Memory repertoires showed no such pattern, whereas abundant cord blood beta clonotypes carried fewer insertions.

TCRdb independently ran MiXCR on the 5' RACE reads; one entry per CDR3 protein. The sample includes 500,000 to 550,000 distinct CDR3 sequences, 20% to 25% of them seen just once. Germline V lookup: CDR1 SEHNR, CDR2 FQNEAQ (reference sequence). This CDR3 has 15 amino acids. Unmatched junction bases numbered 6, after V lost 5 bases and J lost 6 bases. The data also belong to a second study, concerning yellow fever vaccine responses in identical twins.

The sequence was obtained from a young woman in good health. The chain carries TRBV7-9 and TRBJ2-1; 11 positions agree with TRBD2. Source material: CD4+ T cells sorted from blood. CDR3 sequence (DNA): TGTGCCAGCAGCCTACAGGGACTAGCGGTCAATGAGCAGTTCTTC. Its translation: CASSLQGLAVNEQFF.